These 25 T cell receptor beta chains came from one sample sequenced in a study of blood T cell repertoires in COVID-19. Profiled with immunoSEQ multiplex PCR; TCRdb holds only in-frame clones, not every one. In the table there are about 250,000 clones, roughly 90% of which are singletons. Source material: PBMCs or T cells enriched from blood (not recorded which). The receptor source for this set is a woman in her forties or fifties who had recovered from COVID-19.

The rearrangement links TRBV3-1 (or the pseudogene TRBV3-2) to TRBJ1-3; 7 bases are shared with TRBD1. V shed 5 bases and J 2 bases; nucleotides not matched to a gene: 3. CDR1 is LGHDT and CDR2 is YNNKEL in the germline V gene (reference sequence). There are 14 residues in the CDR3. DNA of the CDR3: TGTGCCAGCAGCTTGACAGGGCCTGGAAACACCATATATTTT. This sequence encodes CASSLTGPGNTIYF.

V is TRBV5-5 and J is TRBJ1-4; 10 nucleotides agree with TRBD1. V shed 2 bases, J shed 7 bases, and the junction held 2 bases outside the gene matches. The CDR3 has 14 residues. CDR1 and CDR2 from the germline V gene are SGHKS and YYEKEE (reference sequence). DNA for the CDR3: TGTGCCAGCAGCTTAGGGACAGGGGCTGAAAAACTGTTTTTT. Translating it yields CASSLGTGAEKLFF.

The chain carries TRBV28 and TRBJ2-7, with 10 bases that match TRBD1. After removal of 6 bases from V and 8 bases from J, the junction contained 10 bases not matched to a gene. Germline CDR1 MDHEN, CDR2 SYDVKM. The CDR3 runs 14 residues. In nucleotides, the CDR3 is TGTGCCAGCAGCCTTACCGACAGGGGGCAGCAGCAGTACTTC. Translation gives CASSLTDRGQQQYF.

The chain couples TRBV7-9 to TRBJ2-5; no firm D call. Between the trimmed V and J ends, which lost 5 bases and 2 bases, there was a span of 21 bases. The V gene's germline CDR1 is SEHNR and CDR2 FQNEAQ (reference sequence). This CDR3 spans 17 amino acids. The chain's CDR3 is CASSISPGLRQQETQYF. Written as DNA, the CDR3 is TGTGCCAGCAGCATATCCCCCGGATTGAGACAACAAGAGACCCAGTACTTC.

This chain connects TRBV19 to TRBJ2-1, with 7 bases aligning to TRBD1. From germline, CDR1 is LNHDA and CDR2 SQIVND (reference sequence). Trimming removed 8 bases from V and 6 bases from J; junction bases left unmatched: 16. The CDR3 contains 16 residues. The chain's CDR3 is CASGSLFDRAGNEQFF. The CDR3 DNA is TGTGCCAGTGGATCCCTTTTCGACAGGGCCGGCAATGAGCAGTTCTTC.

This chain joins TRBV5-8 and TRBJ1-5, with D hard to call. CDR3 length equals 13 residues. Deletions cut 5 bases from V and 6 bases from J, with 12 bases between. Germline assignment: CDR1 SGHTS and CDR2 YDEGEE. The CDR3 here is CASSQLSSQPQHF. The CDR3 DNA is TGTGCCAGCAGTCAATTAAGTAGTCAGCCCCAGCATTTT.

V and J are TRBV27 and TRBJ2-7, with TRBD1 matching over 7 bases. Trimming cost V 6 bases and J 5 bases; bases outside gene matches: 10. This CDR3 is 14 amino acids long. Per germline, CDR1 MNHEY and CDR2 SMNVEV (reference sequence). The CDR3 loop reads CASRTIDRVNEQYF. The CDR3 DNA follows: TGTGCCAGCAGAACTATCGACAGGGTAAACGAGCAGTACTTC.

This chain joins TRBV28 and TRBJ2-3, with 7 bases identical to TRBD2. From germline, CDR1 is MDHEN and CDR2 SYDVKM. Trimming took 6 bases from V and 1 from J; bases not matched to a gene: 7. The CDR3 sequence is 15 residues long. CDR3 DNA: TGTGCCAGCAGCTTGACTAGCTTCGGCACAGATACGCAGTATTTT. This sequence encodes CASSLTSFGTDTQYF.

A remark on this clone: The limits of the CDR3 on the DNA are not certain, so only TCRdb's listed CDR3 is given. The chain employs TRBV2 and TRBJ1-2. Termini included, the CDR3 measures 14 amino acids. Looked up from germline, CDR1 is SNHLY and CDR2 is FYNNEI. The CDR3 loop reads CASILALGRGGYTF.

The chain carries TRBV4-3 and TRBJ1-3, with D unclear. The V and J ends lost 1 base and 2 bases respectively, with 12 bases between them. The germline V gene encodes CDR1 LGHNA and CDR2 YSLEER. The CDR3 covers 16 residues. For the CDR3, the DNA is TGCGCCAGCAGCCAAGTGTGGCGGCCGGCTGGAAACACCATATATTTT. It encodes CASSQVWRPAGNTIYF.

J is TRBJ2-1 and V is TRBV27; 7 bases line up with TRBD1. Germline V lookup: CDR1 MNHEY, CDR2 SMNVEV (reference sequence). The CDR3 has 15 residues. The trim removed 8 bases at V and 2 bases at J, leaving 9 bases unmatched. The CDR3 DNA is TGTGCCAGCCGGACAGGACCCATTGCCTACAATGAGCAGTTCTTC. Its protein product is CASRTGPIAYNEQFF.

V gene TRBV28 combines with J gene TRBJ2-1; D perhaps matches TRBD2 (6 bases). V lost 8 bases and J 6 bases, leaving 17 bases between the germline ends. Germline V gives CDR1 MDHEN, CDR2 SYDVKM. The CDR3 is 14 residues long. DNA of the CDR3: TGTGCCAGCGGGCCGGGACTTCAAGCCAATGAGCAGTTCTTC. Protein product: CASGPGLQANEQFF.

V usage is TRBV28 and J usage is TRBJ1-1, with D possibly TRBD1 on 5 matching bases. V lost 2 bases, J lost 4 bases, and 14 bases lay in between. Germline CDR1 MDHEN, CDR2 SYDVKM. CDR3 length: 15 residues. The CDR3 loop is CASSLGPAGVTEAFF. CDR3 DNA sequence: TGTGCCAGCAGTTTAGGGCCCGCGGGGGTCACTGAAGCTTTCTTT.

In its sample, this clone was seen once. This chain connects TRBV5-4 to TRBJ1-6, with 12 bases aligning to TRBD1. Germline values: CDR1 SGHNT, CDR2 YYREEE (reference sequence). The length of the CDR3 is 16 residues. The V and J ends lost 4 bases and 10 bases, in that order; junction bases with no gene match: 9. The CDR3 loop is CASSTGQGAAGSPLHF. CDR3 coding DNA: TGTGCCAGCAGCACGGGACAGGGGGCAGCTGGGTCACCCCTCCACTTT.

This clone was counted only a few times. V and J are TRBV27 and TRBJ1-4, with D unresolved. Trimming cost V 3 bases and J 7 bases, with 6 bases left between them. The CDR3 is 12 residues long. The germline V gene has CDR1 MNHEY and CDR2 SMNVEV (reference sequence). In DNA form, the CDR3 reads TGTGCCAGCAGTTTGGAGGGTGAAAAACTGTTTTTT. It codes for CASSLEGEKLFF. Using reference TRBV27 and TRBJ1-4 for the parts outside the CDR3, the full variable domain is EAQVTQNPRYLITVTGKKLTVTCSQNMNHEYMSWYRQDPGLGLRQIYYSMNVEVTDKGDVPEGYKVSRKEKRNFPLILESPSPNQTSLYFCASSLEGEKLFFGSGTQLSVL.

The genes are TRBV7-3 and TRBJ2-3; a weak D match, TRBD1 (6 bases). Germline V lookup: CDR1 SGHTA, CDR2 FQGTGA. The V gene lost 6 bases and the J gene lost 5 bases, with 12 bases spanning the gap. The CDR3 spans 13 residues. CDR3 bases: TGTGCCAGCAGTTCCCTCAGGGGAGATACGCAGTATTTT. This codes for CASSSLRGDTQYF.

This CDR3 is CATGGTGHSPLHF. DNA for the CDR3: TGTGCCACGGGGGGAACAGGGCATTCACCCCTCCACTTT. This sequence joins TRBV7-9 and TRBJ1-6, with a tentative D call TRBD1 (6 bases). V lost 10 bases and J lost 8, with 15 bases in between. CDR1 is SEHNR, CDR2 FQNEAQ, per germline (reference sequence). The CDR3 extends over 13 amino acids.

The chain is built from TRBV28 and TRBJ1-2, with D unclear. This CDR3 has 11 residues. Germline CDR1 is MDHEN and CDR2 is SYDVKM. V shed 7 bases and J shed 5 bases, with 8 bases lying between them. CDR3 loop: CASTTPYGYTF. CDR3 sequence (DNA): TGTGCCAGCACGACACCGTATGGCTACACCTTC.

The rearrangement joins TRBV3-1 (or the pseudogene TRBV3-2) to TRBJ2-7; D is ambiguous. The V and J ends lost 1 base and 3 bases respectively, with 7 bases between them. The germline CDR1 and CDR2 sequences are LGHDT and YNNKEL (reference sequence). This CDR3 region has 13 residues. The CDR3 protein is CASSQVPGYEQYF. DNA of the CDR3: TGTGCCAGCAGCCAAGTCCCCGGCTACGAGCAGTACTTC.

CDR3 loop: CASSETLGYSNQPQHF. DNA of the CDR3: TGTGCCAGCAGTGAAACTCTCGGGTATAGCAATCAGCCCCAGCATTTT. J is TRBJ1-5 and V is TRBV2; D remains ambiguous. The CDR3 runs 16 residues. Per the germline V gene, CDR1 is SNHLY and CDR2 is FYNNEI. V was pared by 2 bases and J by 0 bases, with 11 bases between.

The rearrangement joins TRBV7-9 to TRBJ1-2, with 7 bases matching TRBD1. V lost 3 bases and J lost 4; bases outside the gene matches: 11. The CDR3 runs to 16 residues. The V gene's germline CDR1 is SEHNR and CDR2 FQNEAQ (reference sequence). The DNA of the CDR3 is TGTGCCAGCAGCTTGGGTAACAGGGGCCTGGTCTATGGCTACACCTTC. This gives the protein CASSLGNRGLVYGYTF.

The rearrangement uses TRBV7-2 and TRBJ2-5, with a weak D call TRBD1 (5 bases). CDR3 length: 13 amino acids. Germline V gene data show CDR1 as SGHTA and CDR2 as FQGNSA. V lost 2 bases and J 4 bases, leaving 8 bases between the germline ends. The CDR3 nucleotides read TGTGCCAGCAGCTTAATTCAGGGAGAGACCCAGTACTTC. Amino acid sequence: CASSLIQGETQYF.

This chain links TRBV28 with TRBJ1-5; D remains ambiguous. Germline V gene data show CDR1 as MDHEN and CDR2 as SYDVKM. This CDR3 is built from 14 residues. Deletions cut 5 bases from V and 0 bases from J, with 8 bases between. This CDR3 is CASSRRVSNQPQHF. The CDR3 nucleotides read TGTGCCAGCAGTCGACGGGTTAGCAATCAGCCCCAGCATTTT.

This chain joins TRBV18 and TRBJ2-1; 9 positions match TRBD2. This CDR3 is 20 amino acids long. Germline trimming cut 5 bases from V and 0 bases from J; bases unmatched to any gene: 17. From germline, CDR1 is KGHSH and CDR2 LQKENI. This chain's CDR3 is CASSANILAGSDSSYNEQFF. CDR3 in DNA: TGTGCCAGCTCAGCAAACATCCTAGCGGGATCTGATAGCTCCTACAATGAGCAGTTCTTC.

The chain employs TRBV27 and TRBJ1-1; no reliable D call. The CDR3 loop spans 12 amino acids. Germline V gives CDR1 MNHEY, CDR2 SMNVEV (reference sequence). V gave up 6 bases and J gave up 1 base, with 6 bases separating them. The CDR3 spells CASRAGNTEAFF. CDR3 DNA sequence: TGTGCCAGCAGGGCAGGGAACACTGAAGCTTTCTTT.